These 8 T cell receptor beta chains were sequenced from one sample in a study of cytomegalovirus exposure and HLA in healthy donors. The PCR ran on 60 Vbeta and 13 Jbeta primers. Sequencing was performed with immunoSEQ multiplex PCR; in TCRdb, only in-frame clones are kept and a portion is missing. The table has roughly 150,000 clones, 78% seen once; the top ten hold more than 1.4%. The sequenced sample consisted of PBMCs. Every receptor here comes from a male donor in good health and CMV-seronegative.

The chain links TRBV19 to TRBJ1-5; 7 bases match TRBD1. CDR3 size: 16 residues. V was pared by 5 bases and J by 0 bases, with 7 bases of the junction left unmatched. Germline assignment: CDR1 LNHDA and CDR2 SQIVND (reference sequence). The CDR3, as DNA: TGTGCCAGTAGTTGGGGGACAGCATATAGCAATCAGCCCCAGCATTTT. This encodes CASSWGTAYSNQPQHF.

The V call is TRBV7-2, the J call TRBJ2-7, with 13 bases fitting TRBD2. The CDR3 length is 16 residues. Germline CDR1 and CDR2: SGHTA and FQGNSA. Germline trimming cut 0 bases from V and 6 bases from J; bases unmatched to any gene: 5. The CDR3 DNA is TGTGCCAGCAGCTTAGCGGGACTAGCGGGAAGGAGCGAGCAGTACTTC. Protein product: CASSLAGLAGRSEQYF.

The chain joins TRBV19 to TRBJ1-6, with D unclear. CDR3 length equals 12 residues. Trimming removed 9 bases at V and 9 bases at J, with 12 bases between. Germline CDR1 and CDR2: LNHDA and SQIVND (reference sequence). The CDR3 coding sequence is TGTGCCAGCCAGCAAGGGAGTTCACCCCTCCACTTT. This translates into CASQQGSSPLHF.

This clone was counted a few times. The rearrangement links TRBV7-2 to TRBJ1-1; D perhaps matches TRBD1 (6 bases). This CDR3 contains 14 residues. V gave up 4 bases and J gave up 1 base, with 10 bases separating them. Per the germline V gene, CDR1 is SGHTA and CDR2 is FQGNSA. This CDR3 is CASSYSTGNTEAFF. Here the CDR3 DNA reads TGTGCCAGCAGCTACTCGACAGGGAACACTGAAGCTTTCTTT. The variable domain in full, with the rest retrieved from reference TRBV7-2 and TRBJ1-1, is GAGVSQSPSNKVTEKGKDVELRCDPISGHTALYWYRQSLGQGLEFLIYFQGNSAPDKSGLPSDRFSAERTGGSVSTLTIQRTQQEDSAVYLCASSYSTGNTEAFFGQGTRLTVV.

This rearrangement joins TRBV15 to TRBJ2-4; D is perhaps TRBD1 (6 bases). CDR1 and CDR2 (germline): LNHNV, YYDKDF (reference sequence). V lost 5 bases to trimming and J lost 9 bases, with 11 bases between them. The CDR3 extends over 12 amino acids. CDR3 nucleotide sequence: TGTGCCACCAGCGAATCCAGGGGCATTCAGTACTTC. Its translation is CATSESRGIQYF.

V gene TRBV7-8 combines with J gene TRBJ1-2; D call uncertain. Germline CDR1 and CDR2: SGHVS and FQNEAQ. Trimming pared 4 bases from V and 5 bases from J, leaving 14 bases between. CDR3 size: 14 residues. The CDR3 loop reads CASSSDTRLYGYTF. CDR3 nucleotides: TGTGCCAGCAGCTCCGACACAAGACTATATGGCTACACCTTC. Based on the CDR3 plus reference TRBV7-8 and TRBJ1-2, the full variable domain is GAGVSQSPRYKVAKRGQDVALRCDPISGHVSLFWYQQALGQGPEFLTYFQNEAQLDKSGLPSDRFFAERPEGSVSTLKIQRTQQEDSAVYLCASSSDTRLYGYTFGSGTRLTVV.

The chain employs TRBV5-6 and TRBJ1-6; D remains unclear. The V end was cut by 0 bases, the J end by 7 bases, with 8 bases between. Germline lookup yields CDR1 SGHDT and CDR2 YYEEEE. This CDR3 has 14 amino acids. Here the CDR3 reads CASSLVGRNSPLHF. CDR3 nucleotides: TGTGCCAGCAGCTTGGTTGGGCGCAATTCACCCCTCCACTTT.

The chain uses TRBV2 and TRBJ2-3; D remains unclear. Trimming removed 5 bases at V and 1 base at J, with 13 bases between. The CDR3 covers 15 residues. CDR1 SNHLY and CDR2 FYNNEI come from the germline V gene. CDR3 DNA sequence: TGTGCCAGCAGTCCCGGTTTAGCCCGCACAGATACGCAGTATTTT. It encodes CASSPGLARTDTQYF.